The 17 T cell receptor beta chains given below trace back to one sample, sequenced in a study of Graves' ophthalmopathy and Graves' hyperthyroidism. Beta-chain TCR CDR3 regions were amplified from RNA transcripts. Second-round multiplex PCR came after a first-round RT-PCR that employed HTBI primers. TCRdb fed the multiplex PCR reads into MiXCR, producing one record per CDR3 protein. The sample yields 500,000 to 700,000 distinct CDR3 sequences, around a fifth seen once. Input material: peripheral blood. The receptors originated from a woman aged 18-29 years with stable Graves' hyperthyroidism. Some clones in this sample may be carry-over from other donors' samples.

The sample holds many counts of this clonotype. V usage is TRBV6-1 and J usage is TRBJ2-5; D may be TRBD1 or TRBD2 (6 bases each). Germline V lookup: CDR1 MNHNS, CDR2 SASEGT. The CDR3 runs to 15 residues. V shed 1 base and J shed 0 bases, with 9 bases lying between them. CDR3 loop: CASSEVGGHQETQYF. The DNA for the CDR3 is TGTGCCAGCAGTGAAGTCGGGGGCCACCAAGAGACCCAGTACTTC.

This clonotype was counted many times. The chain uses TRBV7-6 and TRBJ1-5; D call uncertain. Germline-derived CDR1 and CDR2 are SGHVS and FNYEAQ. The CDR3 has 14 amino acids. V was cut by 2 bases and J by 5 bases, with 10 bases left in between. In nucleotides, the CDR3 is TGTGCCAGCAGCTTATCGGGGTCCGATCAGCCCCAGCATTTT. This translates into CASSLSGSDQPQHF.

This clonotype was picked up many times. The chain uses TRBV7-2 and TRBJ1-6; 7 bases match TRBD1. Unmatched junction bases numbered 3, after V lost 3 bases and J lost 4 bases. CDR3 length: 15 amino acids. Germline CDR1 and CDR2: SGHTA and FQGNSA. DNA of the CDR3: TGTGCCAGCAGCTTTGAGACAGGGTATAATTCACCCCTCCACTTT. Its translation is CASSFETGYNSPLHF.

The J gene is TRBJ1-5, the V gene TRBV4-2; a possible D gene is TRBD1 (6 bases). V was shortened by 1 base and J by 2 bases, with 15 bases between the two germline ends. This CDR3 has 17 residues. The germline gives CDR1 LGHNA, CDR2 YNFKEQ. The chain's CDR3 is CASSQGGAGGGNQPQHF. CDR3 nucleotide sequence: TGTGCCAGCAGCCAAGGGGGGGCCGGGGGTGGCAATCAGCCCCAGCATTTT.

This clonotype has at least ten counts. This rearrangement joins TRBV2 to TRBJ2-7, with unresolved D. Germline CDR1 is SNHLY and CDR2 is FYNNEI. The V end lost 6 bases, the J end lost 2 bases, and 17 bases lay between the germline ends. The CDR3 loop spans 15 amino acids. The CDR3, as DNA: TGTGCCAGCAGCCCCGTAGATCACTACGCCTACGAGCAGTACTTC. This gives the protein CASSPVDHYAYEQYF. The entire variable domain, with the rest obtained from reference TRBV2 and TRBJ2-7, is as follows: EPEVTQTPSHQVTQMGQEVILRCVPISNHLYFYWYRQILGQKVEFLVSFYNNEISEKSEIFDDQFSVERPDGSNFTLKIRSTKLEDSAMYFCASSPVDHYAYEQYFGPGTRLTVT.

This clonotype has a handful of counts. The chain couples TRBV6-5 to TRBJ1-1; D is perhaps TRBD1 (6 bases). This CDR3 region has 15 residues. Deletions cut 0 bases from V and 6 bases from J, with 14 bases between. Germline V gene lookup returns CDR1 MNHEY and CDR2 SVGAGI. CDR3 sequence reads: CASSYSTRGFSEAFF. In DNA form, the CDR3 reads TGTGCCAGCAGTTACTCGACCAGGGGTTTTTCTGAAGCTTTCTTT.

Many counts were recorded for this clonotype. The J gene is TRBJ2-5, the V gene TRBV12-3 or TRBV12-4; TRBD1 is a possible D gene (5 bases). The CDR3 loop spans 16 amino acids. With 6 bases removed from V and 4 bases from J, the gap between germline ends came to 21 bases. For the CDR3, the DNA is TGTGCCAGCAGAACAGCCGGAGCAGGGTCGTCAGAGACCCAGTACTTC. Encoded protein: CASRTAGAGSSETQYF.

Many counts were recorded for this clonotype. The chain recombines TRBV4-1 with TRBJ1-5; 7 bases align to TRBD1. The germline CDR1 and CDR2 sequences are MGHRA and YSYEKL. The junction had 12 bases not matched to a gene; V was cut back by 1 base and J by 0 bases. The CDR3 spans 19 residues. CDR3 sequence reads: CASSQVETGTKYSNQPQHF. CDR3 coding DNA: TGCGCCAGCAGCCAAGTGGAGACAGGGACCAAGTATAGCAATCAGCCCCAGCATTTT.

This clonotype was observed at least ten times. The V gene is TRBV9, the J gene TRBJ2-2, with 7 bases aligning to TRBD2. The CDR3 is 15 residues long. The V gene's germline CDR1 is SGDLS and CDR2 YYNGEE. The V and J ends lost 0 bases and 6 bases, in that order; junction bases with no gene match: 5. The CDR3: CASSVEGRASGELFF. CDR3 bases: TGTGCCAGCAGCGTAGAGGGGAGGGCCTCCGGGGAGCTGTTTTTT.

The rearrangement joins TRBV11-2 to TRBJ2-7, with 7 bases lining up with TRBD2. Trimming took 4 bases from V and 1 from J; bases not matched to a gene: 10. The CDR3 sequence is 16 residues long. Germline assignment: CDR1 SGHAT and CDR2 FQNNGV. The CDR3 bases are TGTGCCAGCAGCTCCCACGGACTAGATGGGTCCTACGAGCAGTACTTC. It encodes CASSSHGLDGSYEQYF.

The V gene is TRBV15, the J gene TRBJ2-2, with a tentative D call TRBD2 (6 bases). The germline gives CDR1 LNHNV, CDR2 YYDKDF (reference sequence). Trimming left V 2 bases short and J 7 bases short, with 11 bases between. The CDR3 runs to 14 residues. The CDR3 here is CATSRSREIGELFF. The CDR3 nucleotides read TGTGCCACCAGCAGATCCCGGGAGATCGGGGAGCTGTTTTTT.

This clonotype appeared many times. The V and J genes are TRBV29-1 and TRBJ1-1; no clear D gene. Germline loops: CDR1 SQVTM, CDR2 ANQGSEA. V was cut by 4 bases and J by 1 base, with 7 bases left in between. CDR3 size: 12 residues. The CDR3 is CSVGSGNTEAFF. The CDR3 DNA is TGCAGCGTTGGCTCAGGGAACACTGAAGCTTTCTTT.

The chain uses TRBV6-5 and TRBJ1-1; no firm D call. Germline V CDR1 and CDR2: MNHEY, SVGAGI. Trimming pared 2 bases from V and 1 base from J, leaving 8 bases between. This CDR3 has 14 residues. The CDR3 sequence: CASSYGYGNTEAFF. Here the CDR3 DNA reads TGTGCCAGCAGTTACGGGTACGGGAACACTGAAGCTTTCTTT.

This clonotype occurred a few times. This CDR3 is CASDTNEGERSSAEAFF. CDR3 DNA sequence: TGTGCCAGCGACACCAATGAGGGGGAGAGGTCTAGCGCTGAAGCTTTCTTT. J is TRBJ1-1 and V is TRBV12-3 or TRBV12-4; possible D gene TRBD1, 6 bases. This CDR3 has 17 amino acids. With 8 bases removed from V and 6 bases from J, the gap between germline ends came to 28 bases.

This clonotype was counted between two and nine times. V usage is TRBV19 and J usage is TRBJ2-5, with D perhaps TRBD2 (6 bases). The CDR3 length is 15 residues. CDR1 and CDR2 (germline): LNHDA, SQIVND (reference sequence). Trimming removed 5 bases at V and 0 bases at J, with 13 bases between. The DNA of the CDR3 is TGTGCCAGTAGTGCCCGGGACTGGTACCAAGAGACCCAGTACTTC. Amino acids: CASSARDWYQETQYF.

This clonotype has at least ten counts. This sequence joins TRBV6-2 or TRBV6-3 and TRBJ2-5; 9 bases are a match to TRBD1. Looked up from germline, CDR1 is MNHEY and CDR2 is SVGEGT. The ends lost 3 bases at V and 4 bases at J; junction bases unmatched: 3. This CDR3 comprises 14 residues. The CDR3 loop reads CASSYLTGGETQYF. The CDR3 DNA is TGTGCCAGCAGTTATCTGACAGGGGGAGAGACCCAGTACTTC.

This clonotype was recorded once. One end of the junction does not line up with germline, which may come from a read error. The chain employs TRBV6-1 and TRBJ2-1; 9 bases match TRBD2. Germline-derived CDR1 and CDR2 are MNHNS and SASEGT. The CDR3 is made up of 13 amino acids. The CDR3 protein is CASRRLAEETKYF. CDR3 DNA: TGTGCCAGCAGAAGACTAGCGGAGGAGACCAAGTACTTC.